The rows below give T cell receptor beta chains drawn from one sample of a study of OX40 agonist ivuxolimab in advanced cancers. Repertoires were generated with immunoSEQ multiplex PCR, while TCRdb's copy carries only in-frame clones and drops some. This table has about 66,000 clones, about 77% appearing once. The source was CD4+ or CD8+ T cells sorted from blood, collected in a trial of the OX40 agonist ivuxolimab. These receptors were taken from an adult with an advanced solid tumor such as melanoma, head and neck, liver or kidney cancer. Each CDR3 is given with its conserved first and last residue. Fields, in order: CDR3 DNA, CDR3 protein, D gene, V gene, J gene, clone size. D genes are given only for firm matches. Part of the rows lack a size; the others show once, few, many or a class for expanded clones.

cdr3_nt: TGTGCCAGCAGCTCAAGGACAGGGGGTGCGGGGGAGCTGTTTTTT
cdr3_aa: CASSSRTGGAGELFF
d_call: TRBD1
v_call: TRBV9
j_call: TRBJ2-2
clone_size: NA

cdr3_nt: TGTGCCAGCAGTGATGACAGGGAAGGCGGTGAAAAACTGTTTTTT
cdr3_aa: CASSDDREGGEKLFF
d_call: TRBD1
v_call: TRBV25-1
j_call: TRBJ1-4
clone_size: NA

cdr3_nt: TGTGCCAGCAGCCGGAACTACGAGCAGTACTTC
cdr3_aa: CASSRNYEQYF
d_call: NA
v_call: TRBV4-2
j_call: TRBJ2-7
clone_size: NA

cdr3_nt: TGTGCCAGCAGCTTAGTTTCTAGTACCACAGATACGCAGTATTTT
cdr3_aa: CASSLVSSTTDTQYF
d_call: NA
v_call: TRBV7-6
j_call: TRBJ2-3
clone_size: NA

cdr3_nt: TGTGCCAGCAGCCCCCCGGCGGGTGAAAAACTGTTTTTT
cdr3_aa: CASSPPAGEKLFF
d_call: NA
v_call: TRBV2
j_call: TRBJ1-4
clone_size: NA

cdr3_nt: TGTGCCAGCAGCTGGACGGGACCCTACGAGCAGTACTTC
cdr3_aa: CASSWTGPYEQYF
d_call: NA
v_call: TRBV7-8
j_call: TRBJ2-7
clone_size: NA

cdr3_nt: TGTGCCAGCAGACGGGACGGCTCCTACGAGCAGTACTTC
cdr3_aa: CASRRDGSYEQYF
d_call: NA
v_call: TRBV2
j_call: TRBJ2-7
clone_size: NA

cdr3_nt: TGTGCCATAGAGGGACAGGGGTATTATAATTCACCCCTCCACTTT
cdr3_aa: CAIEGQGYYNSPLHF
d_call: TRBD1
v_call: TRBV6-4
j_call: TRBJ1-6
clone_size: NA

cdr3_nt: TGTGCCAGCAGCCCACCTTCCATGAACACCGGGGAGCTGTTTTTT
cdr3_aa: CASSPPSMNTGELFF
d_call: NA
v_call: TRBV5-6
j_call: TRBJ2-2
clone_size: NA

cdr3_nt: TGTGCCAGCAGTTATGACGGGACAGGGAACTATGGCTACACCTTC
cdr3_aa: CASSYDGTGNYGYTF
d_call: TRBD1
v_call: TRBV6-6
j_call: TRBJ1-2
clone_size: few

cdr3_nt: TGTGCCATCAGTGAGAGTGGAGAAGAGACCCAGTACTTC
cdr3_aa: CAISESGEETQYF
d_call: NA
v_call: TRBV10-3
j_call: TRBJ2-5
clone_size: NA

cdr3_nt: TGTGCCTGGAGTGTACGGGGGACCCCCCGAGGGCAAGACGAAAAACTGTTTTTT
cdr3_aa: CAWSVRGTPRGQDEKLFF
d_call: NA
v_call: TRBV30
j_call: TRBJ1-4
clone_size: NA

cdr3_nt: TGTGCCAGTAGTATCTTCGCAGGGGAGGGGCCCACCTACGAGCAGTACTTC
cdr3_aa: CASSIFAGEGPTYEQYF
d_call: NA
v_call: TRBV19
j_call: TRBJ2-7
clone_size: NA

cdr3_nt: TGTGCCAGCAGCCAAGCGGGGACTAGCTCCTACGAGCAGTACTTC
cdr3_aa: CASSQAGTSSYEQYF
d_call: TRBD2
v_call: TRBV4-2
j_call: TRBJ2-7
clone_size: NA

cdr3_nt: TGCGCCAGCAGCAACCCGGGACAGGGAAACATTCAGTACTTC
cdr3_aa: CASSNPGQGNIQYF
d_call: TRBD1
v_call: TRBV5-1
j_call: TRBJ2-4
clone_size: NA

cdr3_nt: TGTGCCAGCAGCTCATACCTACGCGACGAGCAGTACTTC
cdr3_aa: CASSSYLRDEQYF
d_call: NA
v_call: TRBV7-2
j_call: TRBJ2-7
clone_size: NA

cdr3_nt: TGTGCCAGCAGCCTCACCGGGACAGGGGGGCAAGAGACCCAGTACTTC
cdr3_aa: CASSLTGTGGQETQYF
d_call: TRBD1
v_call: TRBV7-8
j_call: TRBJ2-5
clone_size: NA

cdr3_nt: TGTGCCAGCAGTGAAGAAGGACACAGGACCTACGAGCAGTACTTC
cdr3_aa: CASSEEGHRTYEQYF
d_call: NA
v_call: TRBV6-1
j_call: TRBJ2-7
clone_size: NA

cdr3_nt: TGTGCCAGTAGTATAGTCGGACCTAACTATGGCTACACCTTC
cdr3_aa: CASSIVGPNYGYTF
d_call: NA
v_call: TRBV19
j_call: TRBJ1-2
clone_size: NA

cdr3_nt: TGTGCCAGCAGCAGGACGACAGGGGTGAACACTGAAGCTTTCTTT
cdr3_aa: CASSRTTGVNTEAFF
d_call: TRBD1
v_call: TRBV5-4
j_call: TRBJ1-1
clone_size: NA

cdr3_nt: TGTGCCAGCAGGAATCCGGGCAACCAAGAGACCCAGTACTTC
cdr3_aa: CASRNPGNQETQYF
d_call: NA
v_call: TRBV28
j_call: TRBJ2-5
clone_size: NA

cdr3_nt: TGTGCCAGCAGCTTAGTGGGACAAGGATTAAAAGAGACCCAGTACTTC
cdr3_aa: CASSLVGQGLKETQYF
d_call: NA
v_call: TRBV7-9
j_call: TRBJ2-5
clone_size: NA

cdr3_nt: TGTGCCAGCAGTTTTCGGCATCCTACCCTGAACACTGAAGCTTTCTTT
cdr3_aa: CASSFRHPTLNTEAFF
d_call: NA
v_call: TRBV27
j_call: TRBJ1-1
clone_size: NA

cdr3_nt: TGCGCCAGCAGGGTGGGGACAGGGTCTGAAAAACTGTTTTTT
cdr3_aa: CASRVGTGSEKLFF
d_call: TRBD1
v_call: TRBV5-1
j_call: TRBJ1-4
clone_size: NA

cdr3_nt: TGTGCCAGCAGCCCGCGGGACACCGACGGGCCCCAGCATTTT
cdr3_aa: CASSPRDTDGPQHF
d_call: NA
v_call: TRBV9
j_call: TRBJ1-5
clone_size: NA

cdr3_nt: TGTGCCAGCAGCCTCACTGAGACCCAGTACTTC
cdr3_aa: CASSLTETQYF
d_call: NA
v_call: TRBV14
j_call: TRBJ2-5
clone_size: NA

cdr3_nt: TGTGCCAGCAGTGCGCAAGCGGGCCCCCAAGAGACCCAGTACTTC
cdr3_aa: CASSAQAGPQETQYF
d_call: NA
v_call: TRBV2
j_call: TRBJ2-5
clone_size: NA

cdr3_nt: TGCGCCAGCAGGGGGGTGACCCTGAACACTGAAGCTTTCTTT
cdr3_aa: CASRGVTLNTEAFF
d_call: NA
v_call: TRBV4-1
j_call: TRBJ1-1
clone_size: medium-sized

cdr3_nt: TGTGCCAGCAGTTACTCATTAGGGAATAATTCACCCCTCCACTTT
cdr3_aa: CASSYSLGNNSPLHF
d_call: NA
v_call: TRBV6-5
j_call: TRBJ1-6
clone_size: few

cdr3_nt: TGCGCCAGCAGCTTCTCTGGACGACCGGATGGCTACACCTTC
cdr3_aa: CASSFSGRPDGYTF
d_call: NA
v_call: TRBV5-1
j_call: TRBJ1-2
clone_size: NA

cdr3_nt: TGCGCCAGCAGCCAAGTAAGGGGGGACAGGCGCGATCAGCCCCAGCATTTT
cdr3_aa: CASSQVRGDRRDQPQHF
d_call: TRBD1
v_call: TRBV4-1
j_call: TRBJ1-5
clone_size: NA

cdr3_nt: TGCGCCAGCAGTGCGGGGGTGAATGAGCAGTTCTTC
cdr3_aa: CASSAGVNEQFF
d_call: NA
v_call: TRBV10-2
j_call: TRBJ2-1
clone_size: NA

cdr3_nt: TGTGCCAGTTCCGGGACAGGGCTCATAAGTCCGTACTTC
cdr3_aa: CASSGTGLISPYF
d_call: TRBD1
v_call: TRBV6-5
j_call: TRBJ2-7
clone_size: NA

cdr3_nt: TGCGCCAGCAGCTTGAATCCCAGCGACTCTGGGGCCAACGTCCTGACTTTC
cdr3_aa: CASSLNPSDSGANVLTF
d_call: NA
v_call: TRBV5-1
j_call: TRBJ2-6
clone_size: NA

cdr3_nt: TGTGCCAGCAGCCTTAGCGGATTTAGCACAGATACGCAGTATTTT
cdr3_aa: CASSLSGFSTDTQYF
d_call: NA
v_call: TRBV9
j_call: TRBJ2-3
clone_size: NA

cdr3_nt: TGTGCCAGCAGTATTTCCTTCGGATACGAGCAGTACTTC
cdr3_aa: CASSISFGYEQYF
d_call: NA
v_call: TRBV6-6
j_call: TRBJ2-7
clone_size: NA

cdr3_nt: TGCGCCAGCAGCTTGGATACGGGGTACACCGGGGAGCTGTTTTTT
cdr3_aa: CASSLDTGYTGELFF
d_call: NA
v_call: TRBV5-1
j_call: TRBJ2-2
clone_size: few

cdr3_nt: TGCGCCAGCAGCTTTCTGGGGCTGAGCACAGATACGCAGTATTTT
cdr3_aa: CASSFLGLSTDTQYF
d_call: NA
v_call: TRBV5-1
j_call: TRBJ2-3
clone_size: NA

cdr3_nt: TGTGCCAGCAGCTCATACAGGGGCCGTTACGAGCAGTACTTC
cdr3_aa: CASSSYRGRYEQYF
d_call: TRBD1
v_call: TRBV6-5
j_call: TRBJ2-7
clone_size: NA

cdr3_nt: TGTGCCAGCAGTGATTATGAAGGGGCCCAGTACTTC
cdr3_aa: CASSDYEGAQYF
d_call: NA
v_call: TRBV6-1
j_call: TRBJ2-5
clone_size: NA

cdr3_nt: TGTGCCAGCAGCTCCGTTTGGACTAGCGGGGAATACACAGATACGCAGTATTTT
cdr3_aa: CASSSVWTSGEYTDTQYF
d_call: TRBD2
v_call: TRBV5-4
j_call: TRBJ2-3
clone_size: NA

cdr3_nt: TGTGCCAGCAGCGGAAAGAGGGTCTCTGGGGAGCTGTTTTTT
cdr3_aa: CASSGKRVSGELFF
d_call: NA
v_call: TRBV9
j_call: TRBJ2-2
clone_size: few